These T cell receptor beta chains were read from a single sample in a study of T-cell reconstitution after alpha-beta-depleted transplantation in children. TCRdb passed the PCR reads through MiXCR, listing each CDR3 protein once. Of a few hundred thousand distinct CDR3 sequences listed, 7.5% to 9% are singletons. The sequences come from peripheral blood, collected 360 days after TCRalphabeta/CD19-depleted stem cell transplant. The receptors derive from a female patient under 10 years old who had a stem cell transplant for Fanconi anemia, so the T cells may come from the graft donor. CDR3s include the opening cysteine and the closing phenylalanine or tryptophan. Fields, in order: J gene, D gene, clone size, CDR3 length, V gene, CDR3 DNA, CDR3 protein. A D gene is named only where the DNA matches it firmly. Rows may omit the clone size; those that give it use once, few, many or a size class.

J: TRBJ2-1; D: TRBD2; size: -; length: 16; V: TRBV18; DNA: TGTGCCAGCTCACCAGCACTAGCGCCTTCACACAATGAGCAGTTCTTC; CDR3: CASSPALAPSHNEQFF
J: TRBJ2-3; D: TRBD1; size: many; length: 11; V: TRBV29-1; DNA: TGCAGCGTTGAACCGGCAGGGGGACAGTATTTT; CDR3: CSVEPAGGQYF
J: TRBJ2-7; D: -; size: many; length: 17; V: TRBV27; DNA: TGTGCCAGCAGTTTTAATCTAGGGCCTTACACCTTCTACGAGCAGTACTTC; CDR3: CASSFNLGPYTFYEQYF
J: TRBJ1-2; D: TRBD1; size: many; length: 12; V: TRBV29-1; DNA: TGCAGCGCTGCACAGGGGTACTATGGCTACACCTTC; CDR3: CSAAQGYYGYTF
J: TRBJ1-2; D: -; size: few; length: 13; V: TRBV2; DNA: TGTGCCACCCGGTCGAACGCCCTGTATGGCTACACCTTC; CDR3: CATRSNALYGYTF
J: TRBJ2-3; D: TRBD2; size: few; length: 15; V: TRBV5-1; DNA: TGCGCCAGCGGCCGGGGGGAGGGCCGATTGGATACGCAGTATTTT; CDR3: CASGRGEGRLDTQYF
J: TRBJ2-6; D: -; size: few; length: 17; V: TRBV6-5; DNA: TGTGCCAGCAGTTACTCGGGGGGAGCCTCTGGGGCCAACGTCCTGACTTTC; CDR3: CASSYSGGASGANVLTF
J: TRBJ2-1; D: -; size: -; length: 16; V: TRBV7-9; DNA: TGTGCCAGCAGCTCCGCGCGTGAGGGGGGCCCCGGTGAGCAGTTCTTC; CDR3: CASSSAREGGPGEQFF
J: TRBJ1-2; D: -; size: -; length: 16; V: TRBV14; DNA: TGTGCCAGCAGCCAAGATCTGGGGACGGTAAACTATGGCTACACCTTC; CDR3: CASSQDLGTVNYGYTF
J: TRBJ2-3; D: -; size: many; length: 13; V: TRBV20-1; DNA: TGCAGTGCTAGAGCCCAAACAAAAGATACGCAGTATTTT; CDR3: CSARAQTKDTQYF
J: TRBJ2-6; D: TRBD2; size: few; length: 13; V: TRBV28; DNA: TGTGCCACCGGGACTATGGGGGCCAACGTCCTGACTTTC; CDR3: CATGTMGANVLTF
J: TRBJ1-3; D: -; size: -; length: 12; V: TRBV10-2; DNA: TGCGCCAGCATCGGCGGATCAAACACCATATATTTT; CDR3: CASIGGSNTIYF
J: TRBJ2-3; D: -; size: many; length: 14; V: TRBV12-3/TRBV12-4; DNA: TGTGCCAGCAGTTTAAGGTGGGGGACAGATACGCAGTATTTT; CDR3: CASSLRWGTDTQYF
J: TRBJ2-3; D: TRBD2; size: many; length: 15; V: TRBV5-1; DNA: TGCGCCAGCAGCGACGGGACTAGTCGTGCAGATACGCAGTATTTT; CDR3: CASSDGTSRADTQYF
J: TRBJ2-3; D: -; size: many; length: 11; V: TRBV5-1; DNA: TGCGCCAGCGGGGCCACAGATACGCAGTATTTT; CDR3: CASGATDTQYF
J: TRBJ2-2; D: -; size: -; length: 12; V: TRBV2; DNA: TGTGCCAGCAGTGAATTAATCGGGGAGCTGTTTTTT; CDR3: CASSELIGELFF
J: TRBJ2-5; D: -; size: many; length: 17; V: TRBV5-1; DNA: TGCGCCAGCAGCTTGTTCTTGGGTTCCGGGGCCGGAGAGACCCAGTACTTC; CDR3: CASSLFLGSGAGETQYF
J: TRBJ1-2; D: -; size: many; length: 14; V: TRBV28; DNA: TGTGCCAGCAGTTTGCAGGGGATGACCTATGGCTACACCTTC; CDR3: CASSLQGMTYGYTF
J: TRBJ2-1; D: TRBD1; size: many; length: 15; V: TRBV7-2; DNA: TGTGCCAGCAGCATACAGGGGAACTCCTACAATGAGCAGTTCTTC; CDR3: CASSIQGNSYNEQFF
J: TRBJ2-2; D: -; size: -; length: 15; V: TRBV16; DNA: TGTGCCAGCAGTCAAGAGACAGCGAACACCGGGGAGCTGTTTTTT; CDR3: CASSQETANTGELFF
J: TRBJ2-3; D: -; size: -; length: 15; V: TRBV19; DNA: TGTGCCAGTAAGAATGTTGGGGGTAGCACAGATACGCAGTATTTT; CDR3: CASKNVGGSTDTQYF
J: TRBJ1-2; D: -; size: many; length: 15; V: TRBV20-1; DNA: TGCAGTGCCGAAGCAGGACAGTGGTCCCCCTATGGCTACACCTTC; CDR3: CSAEAGQWSPYGYTF
J: TRBJ2-2; D: -; size: many; length: 14; V: TRBV18; DNA: TGTGCCAGCGGACAGATCGCGAACACCGGGGAGCTGTTTTTT; CDR3: CASGQIANTGELFF
J: TRBJ2-1; D: TRBD2; size: many; length: 15; V: TRBV5-1; DNA: TGCGCCAGCAGCCTCAATAGCGGGGGGTCTGCTGAGCAGTTCTTC; CDR3: CASSLNSGGSAEQFF
J: TRBJ2-3; D: -; size: many; length: 14; V: TRBV4-2; DNA: TGTGCCAGCAGCCAAGATTGGGGGAAAGATACGCAGTATTTT; CDR3: CASSQDWGKDTQYF
J: TRBJ2-7; D: TRBD2; size: many; length: 15; V: TRBV27; DNA: TGTGCCAGCAGCCCCCTCACTAGCGGGAATTACGAGCAGTACTTC; CDR3: CASSPLTSGNYEQYF
J: TRBJ1-1; D: -; size: many; length: 14; V: TRBV5-1; DNA: TGCGCCAGCAGCTTGGTAACGGACAAGCCTGAAGCTTTCTTT; CDR3: CASSLVTDKPEAFF
J: TRBJ2-1; D: -; size: many; length: 14; V: TRBV7-2; DNA: TGTGCCAGCAGCCGACAGCTATCCTACAATGAGCAGTTCTTC; CDR3: CASSRQLSYNEQFF
J: TRBJ2-7; D: -; size: few; length: 16; V: TRBV9; DNA: TGTGCCAGCAGCGTCGGAGGGTCTAGCGTGTACTACGAGCAGTACTTC; CDR3: CASSVGGSSVYYEQYF
J: TRBJ2-4; D: -; size: many; length: 14; V: TRBV4-2; DNA: TGTGCCAGCAGCCCCACCTTTCCGGGAAACATTCAGTACTTC; CDR3: CASSPTFPGNIQYF
J: TRBJ2-5; D: -; size: few; length: 13; V: TRBV6-5; DNA: TGTGCCAGCAGTTCCCTGGGCCCCGTCACCCAGTACTTC; CDR3: CASSSLGPVTQYF
J: TRBJ1-2; D: TRBD1; size: -; length: 14; V: TRBV10-3; DNA: TGTGCCATCAGCCCGGACAGGCCCGCCTATGGCTACACCTTC; CDR3: CAISPDRPAYGYTF
J: TRBJ2-7; D: -; size: few; length: 13; V: TRBV20-1; DNA: TGCGCATGGCGGGACCCGGTAAACTACGAGCAGTACTTC; CDR3: CAWRDPVNYEQYF
J: TRBJ2-5; D: -; size: many; length: 15; V: TRBV24-1; DNA: TGTGCCACCAGTGATTTGGGTACGGGTGTGGAGACCCAGTACTTC; CDR3: CATSDLGTGVETQYF
J: TRBJ1-2; D: TRBD1; size: -; length: 13; V: TRBV4-2; DNA: TGTGCCAGCAGCCCCCGACAGGGAGATGGCTACACCTTC; CDR3: CASSPRQGDGYTF
J: TRBJ2-1; D: -; size: many; length: 14; V: TRBV9; DNA: TGTGCCAGCAGCGTACTGGGACACTCCAATGAGCAGTTCTTC; CDR3: CASSVLGHSNEQFF
J: TRBJ2-1; D: TRBD2; size: many; length: 15; V: TRBV5-1; DNA: TGCGCCAGCAGCAAATCCGGGACTACTGTAAATGAGCAGTTCTTC; CDR3: CASSKSGTTVNEQFF
J: TRBJ1-1; D: -; size: few; length: 19; V: TRBV4-1; DNA: TGCGCCAGCAGCCAAGATTTCGGGGGGGAACTGGGTAGGGACACTGAAGCTTTCTTT; CDR3: CASSQDFGGELGRDTEAFF
J: TRBJ2-1; D: -; size: many; length: 15; V: TRBV12-3/TRBV12-4; DNA: TGTGCCAGCAGTTTAGATGGGACTTTTGGCGATGAGCAGTTCTTC; CDR3: CASSLDGTFGDEQFF
J: TRBJ1-2; D: TRBD1; size: many; length: 16; V: TRBV5-5; DNA: TGTGCCAGCAGCTCTTACCTAGACAGGGGGAGCTATGGCTACACCTTC; CDR3: CASSSYLDRGSYGYTF
J: TRBJ2-7; D: TRBD1; size: few; length: 14; V: TRBV6-2/TRBV6-3; DNA: TGTGCCAGCTGCCGGGACAGGGCCTTCAACGAGCAGTACTTC; CDR3: CASCRDRAFNEQYF
J: TRBJ2-1; D: -; size: many; length: 14; V: TRBV9; DNA: TGTGCCAGCAGCGTAGAAGGGTTGAGGAATGAGCAGTTCTTC; CDR3: CASSVEGLRNEQFF
J: TRBJ2-1; D: -; size: -; length: 16; V: TRBV14; DNA: TGTGCCAGCAGCCCGATGGGTCATGACAGATACAATGAGCAGTTCTTC; CDR3: CASSPMGHDRYNEQFF
J: TRBJ2-1; D: -; size: many; length: 14; V: TRBV20-1; DNA: TGCAGCGATAATGGGGGGTCACCCTACAATGAGCAGTTCTTC; CDR3: CSDNGGSPYNEQFF
J: TRBJ1-1; D: -; size: many; length: 15; V: TRBV5-1; DNA: TGCGCCAGCAGCTTGGAAGGGAGTTTAGGCACTGAAGCTTTCTTT; CDR3: CASSLEGSLGTEAFF
J: TRBJ1-5; D: -; size: -; length: 14; V: TRBV5-6; DNA: TGTGCCAGCAGCTCGTCAGGGGCATCTCAGCCCCAGCATTTT; CDR3: CASSSSGASQPQHF
J: TRBJ2-1; D: -; size: many; length: 13; V: TRBV29-1; DNA: TGCAGCGTTGTGGGCGGCTCTTACAATGAGCAGTTCTTC; CDR3: CSVVGGSYNEQFF
J: TRBJ1-1; D: -; size: many; length: 12; V: TRBV6-2/TRBV6-3; DNA: TGTGCCAGCAGTTCCTGGACAGAAGAAGCTTTCTTT; CDR3: CASSSWTEEAFF
J: TRBJ2-1; D: -; size: many; length: 13; V: TRBV20-1; DNA: TGCAGTCCAATAGGTGGCCTAGGGGATGAGCAGTTCTTC; CDR3: CSPIGGLGDEQFF
J: TRBJ2-4; D: -; size: -; length: 14; V: TRBV12-3/TRBV12-4; DNA: TGTGCCAGCAGTTTGGGAGGGGGGGCGGACATTCAGTACTTC; CDR3: CASSLGGGADIQYF
J: TRBJ1-5; D: -; size: few; length: 18; V: TRBV28; DNA: TGTGCCAGCAGTTTATTTGCGGGGGCAGCGGAGGGCAATCAGCCCCAGCATTTT; CDR3: CASSLFAGAAEGNQPQHF
J: TRBJ2-1; D: -; size: many; length: 14; V: TRBV20-1; DNA: TGCAGTGCTAGAGTACGCGGGTACTACAATGAGCAGTTCTTC; CDR3: CSARVRGYYNEQFF
J: TRBJ2-7; D: TRBD1; size: -; length: 15; V: TRBV6-5; DNA: TGTGCCAGCAGTTACAGTGTCCAGGGGGCCTACGAGCAGTACTTC; CDR3: CASSYSVQGAYEQYF
J: TRBJ2-2; D: TRBD1; size: many; length: 13; V: TRBV29-1; DNA: TGCAGCGTTGACAGGGGGCGCACCGGGGAGCTGTTTTTT; CDR3: CSVDRGRTGELFF
J: TRBJ2-7; D: -; size: many; length: 14; V: TRBV5-1; DNA: TGCGCCAGCAGCTTGGACAGGATGTCCTACGAGCAGTACTTC; CDR3: CASSLDRMSYEQYF
J: TRBJ2-5; D: -; size: many; length: 13; V: TRBV7-8; DNA: TGTGCCAGCAGCTTATACCTAGAGGAGACCCAGTACTTC; CDR3: CASSLYLEETQYF
J: TRBJ2-1; D: -; size: many; length: 16; V: TRBV7-2; DNA: TGTGCCAGCAGCCTCCCTGACAGGTCTCTTTACAATGAGCAGTTCTTC; CDR3: CASSLPDRSLYNEQFF
J: TRBJ1-1; D: -; size: many; length: 15; V: TRBV9; DNA: TGTGCCAGCAGCCCCTGGGGACATATGAACACTGAAGCTTTCTTT; CDR3: CASSPWGHMNTEAFF
J: TRBJ2-2; D: -; size: many; length: 16; V: TRBV3-1; DNA: TGTGCCAGCAGCCAAGATAGACCATTATTCACCGGGGAGCTGTTTTTT; CDR3: CASSQDRPLFTGELFF
J: TRBJ1-1; D: -; size: many; length: 11; V: TRBV20-1; DNA: TGCAGTGCTATTTTTGCGGCTGAAGCTTTCTTT; CDR3: CSAIFAAEAFF